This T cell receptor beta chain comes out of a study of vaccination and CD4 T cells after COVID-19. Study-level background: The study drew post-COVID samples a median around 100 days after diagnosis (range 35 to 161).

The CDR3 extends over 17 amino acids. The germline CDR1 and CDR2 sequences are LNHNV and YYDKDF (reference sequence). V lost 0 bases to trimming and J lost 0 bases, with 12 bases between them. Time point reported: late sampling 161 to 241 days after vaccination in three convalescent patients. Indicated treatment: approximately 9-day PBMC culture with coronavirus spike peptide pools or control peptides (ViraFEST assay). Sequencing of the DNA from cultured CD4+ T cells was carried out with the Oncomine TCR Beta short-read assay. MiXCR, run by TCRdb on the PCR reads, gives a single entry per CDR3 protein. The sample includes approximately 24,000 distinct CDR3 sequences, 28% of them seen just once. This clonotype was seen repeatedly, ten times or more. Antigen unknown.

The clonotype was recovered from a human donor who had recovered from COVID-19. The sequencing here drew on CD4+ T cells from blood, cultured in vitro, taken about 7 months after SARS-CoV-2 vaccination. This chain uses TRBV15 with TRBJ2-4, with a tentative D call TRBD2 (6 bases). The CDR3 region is CATSRDYGGLAKNIQYF. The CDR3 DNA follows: TGTGCCACCAGCAGAGATTACGGGGGACTAGCCAAAAACATTCAGTACTTC.